Listed below are T cell receptor beta chains from one sample, sequenced in a study of tumor-infiltrating lymphocytes in primary liver carcinoma. MiXCR, applied by TCRdb to the multiplex PCR reads, yields one record per CDR3 protein. The sample lists 150,000 to 200,000 distinct CDR3 sequences, about 60% occurring once. The sample comprised peripheral blood. These receptors were collected from a man aged 40-50 years with primary liver carcinoma and hepatitis B virus infection. Both conserved end residues are part of each CDR3. D genes are given only for firm matches. Rows may omit the clone size; those that give it use once, few, many or a size class.

>-|TRBJ2-2|-|TRBV10-2
TGCGCCAGCACTTGGGGCCCGAACACCGGGGAGCTGTTTTTT
CASTWGPNTGELFF
>-|TRBJ2-1|TRBD2|TRBV4-1
TGCGCCAGCAGCCAACGAGCACTAGCGGGAGTGGGCAGTGAGCAGTTCTTC
CASSQRALAGVGSEQFF
>-|TRBJ2-6|-|TRBV24-1
TGTGCCACCAGTGATTCAGGGGTGGACGGGGCCAACGTCCTGACTTTC
CATSDSGVDGANVLTF
>-|TRBJ2-1|TRBD2|TRBV11-2
TGTGCCAGCAGCTTCAATAGCGGGAGGGCCGGGAGAGATGAGCAGTTCTTC
CASSFNSGRAGRDEQFF
>once|TRBJ2-5|-|TRBV29-1
TGCAGCGTTGAAAGGGAGCGAGAGACCCAGTACTTC
CSVERERETQYF
>-|TRBJ2-7|-|TRBV4-1
TGCGCCAGCAGCCAAGGGGGGCGATTGGCGGGGTATGCGGTGGACGAGCAGTACTTC
CASSQGGRLAGYAVDEQYF
>few|TRBJ2-7|-|TRBV6-6
TGTGCCAGCAGCCAGGGGGGGACCGAGCAGTACTTC
CASSQGGTEQYF
>once|TRBJ2-7|TRBD1|TRBV5-6
TGTGCCAGCAGCTCCAGGACAGGTGCTTACGAGCAGTACTTC
CASSSRTGAYEQYF
>few|TRBJ2-7|-|TRBV6-1
TGTGCCAGCAGTGAAGCGGAGGACAGCTCCTACGAGCAGTACTTC
CASSEAEDSSYEQYF
>few|TRBJ2-7|-|TRBV4-2
TGTGCCAGCAGCTTAAATAGAGACGAGCAGTACTTC
CASSLNRDEQYF
>-|TRBJ2-1|-|TRBV28
TGTGCCAGCAGTTCCGGGGTACATGAGCAGTTCTTC
CASSSGVHEQFF
>few|TRBJ2-1|-|TRBV6-5
TGTGCCAGCAGCCGGGACTCCCCCGACCCCGGGTTCTTC
CASSRDSPDPGFF
>-|TRBJ2-7|TRBD1|TRBV11-2
TGTGCCAGCAGCTTAACTCGACCGGGACAGGGGGTTTACGAGCAATACTTC
CASSLTRPGQGVYEQYF
>many|TRBJ2-5|-|TRBV11-2
TGTGCCAGCAGGGACCTCGCCGGGGGTCTTGAGACCCAGTACTTC
CASRDLAGGLETQYF
>-|TRBJ1-5|-|TRBV12-3/TRBV12-4
TGTGCCAGCAGTTTGACAGTAAGCAATCAGCCCCAGCGTTTT
CASSLTVSNQPQRF
>-|TRBJ2-1|TRBD1|TRBV6-2/TRBV6-3
TGTGCCAGCAGTTCCGGGACAGGGTTATATGAGCAGTTCTTC
CASSSGTGLYEQFF
>-|TRBJ2-7|-|TRBV6-5
TGTGCCAGCAGTTCCCCAGCAGGGTCCTATGAGCAGTACTTC
CASSSPAGSYEQYF
>few|TRBJ2-2|-|TRBV5-6
TGTGCCAGCAGCTTAGGAGGCACCCGGGCCGGGGAGCTGTTTTTT
CASSLGGTRAGELFF
>-|TRBJ2-1|TRBD1|TRBV29-1
TGCAGCGTTCCGACAGGGGGCGCTTTCAATGAGCAGTCGTTC
CSVPTGGAFNEQSF
>few|TRBJ2-5|-|TRBV24-1
TGTGCCACCAGTGCATCTATGGAGACCCAGTACTTC
CATSASMETQYF
>-|TRBJ2-1|-|TRBV29-1
TGCAGCGCGGGGCTCCCGGGGGTCAATGAGCAGTTCTTC
CSAGLPGVNEQFF
>-|TRBJ2-2|-|TRBV7-9
TGTGTCAGCAATAGAAGGCTGGAGAACGGGGAGCTGTTTTTT
CVSNRRLENGELFF
>few|TRBJ2-6|-|TRBV10-1
TGCGCCAGCAGTGAAGGGGCGGCCGGGGCCAACGTCCTGACTTTC
CASSEGAAGANVLTF
>few|TRBJ2-3|TRBD1|TRBV6-5
TGTGCCAGCAGAATCGGGACAGGGGCTGGCACAGATACGCAGTATTTT
CASRIGTGAGTDTQYF
>few|TRBJ1-5|-|TRBV4-1
TGCGCCAGCAGCCACAGGGGCAATCAGCCCCAGCATTTT
CASSHRGNQPQHF
>-|TRBJ1-6|-|TRBV5-6
TGTGGCAGCAGCTTGGGGATAGCAAGTTCACCCCTCCACTTT
CGSSLGIASSPLHF
>-|TRBJ2-3|-|TRBV12-3/TRBV12-4
TGTGCCAGCCCCCCCGCGTCTCCGTTCACAGATACGCAGTATTTT
CASPPASPFTDTQYF
>once|TRBJ2-3|-|TRBV28
TGTGCCAGCAGTGCCCTTCCGGGACCAATATTACAACTCACAGATACGCAGTATTTT
CASSALPGPILQLTDTQYF
>many|TRBJ2-4|-|TRBV29-1
TGCAGCGTTGAACTAAGGGGCCTCGGCGGCATTCAGTACTTC
CSVELRGLGGIQYF
>-|TRBJ2-5|-|TRBV11-2
TGTGCCAGCTGCTTTAGACTAGAGGAGACACAGTACTTC
CASCFRLEETQYF
>-|TRBJ2-5|TRBD2|TRBV6-5
TGTGCCAGCAGTCCCGGGACTAGCGGGAGGGCAGAGGGACAGACCCAGTACTTC
CASSPGTSGRAEGQTQYF
>-|TRBJ1-5|TRBD1|TRBV6-1
TGTGCCAGCAGTGAAGTGGACAGGGGGCAAGATCAGCCCCAGCATTTT
CASSEVDRGQDQPQHF
>-|TRBJ2-3|-|TRBV24-1
TGTGCCACCGGGGCGACAGATACGCAGTATTTT
CATGATDTQYF
>-|TRBJ2-1|TRBD2|TRBV29-1
TGCGGCGGACTAGCGGGATTGTCAAATGAGCAGTTCTTC
CGGLAGLSNEQFF
>once|TRBJ2-7|-|TRBV29-1
TGTAACGTAGGGCCCGGGCTCTACGAGCAGTACTTC
CNVGPGLYEQYF
>-|TRBJ2-7|TRBD2|TRBV11-2
TGTGCCAGCAGCCTATCCGTTGGACTAGCGGGAGGGGGGTTCGAGCGGTACTTC
CASSLSVGLAGGGFERYF
>few|TRBJ2-4|TRBD2|TRBV4-1
TGCGCCAGCAGCCAATCACTAGCGGCCACCCAGCGCATTCAGTACTTC
CASSQSLAATQRIQYF
>-|TRBJ2-1|TRBD2|TRBV4-1
TGCGCCAGCAGTTTTTGGGCCCTTGCGGGAGGGAAAAATGAGCAGTTCTTC
CASSFWALAGGKNEQFF
>few|TRBJ2-1|TRBD2|TRBV4-1
TGCGCCAGCAGCCACCCCGGGACTAGCAGGGTCGATGAGCAGTTCTTC
CASSHPGTSRVDEQFF
>once|TRBJ2-7|TRBD2|TRBV4-2
TGTGCCAGCGGCCAAGATAAGACGGGAGGGGCCTACGAGCGGTACTTC
CASGQDKTGGAYERYF
>few|TRBJ2-1|-|TRBV5-6
TGTGCCAGCAGCTTCTATAGCGGAGCCAGGTCCTACAATGAGCAGTTCTTC
CASSFYSGARSYNEQFF
>few|TRBJ2-5|-|TRBV12-3/TRBV12-4
TGTGCCAGCAGTGAACAGCACCAAGAGACCCAGTACTTC
CASSEQHQETQYF
>few|TRBJ2-1|TRBD2|TRBV5-4
TGTGCCAGCAGCGCGGGAGCGGGAGGGCAGTCCTACAATGAGCAGTTCTTC
CASSAGAGGQSYNEQFF
>-|TRBJ2-7|-|TRBV5-4
TGTGCCAGCAGCTTGTTGGGCAGCTACGAGCAGTACTTC
CASSLLGSYEQYF
>few|TRBJ2-2|-|TRBV6-6
TGTGCCAGCAGTTACTCGATTTTTGGCGGGGAGCTGTTTTTT
CASSYSIFGGELFF